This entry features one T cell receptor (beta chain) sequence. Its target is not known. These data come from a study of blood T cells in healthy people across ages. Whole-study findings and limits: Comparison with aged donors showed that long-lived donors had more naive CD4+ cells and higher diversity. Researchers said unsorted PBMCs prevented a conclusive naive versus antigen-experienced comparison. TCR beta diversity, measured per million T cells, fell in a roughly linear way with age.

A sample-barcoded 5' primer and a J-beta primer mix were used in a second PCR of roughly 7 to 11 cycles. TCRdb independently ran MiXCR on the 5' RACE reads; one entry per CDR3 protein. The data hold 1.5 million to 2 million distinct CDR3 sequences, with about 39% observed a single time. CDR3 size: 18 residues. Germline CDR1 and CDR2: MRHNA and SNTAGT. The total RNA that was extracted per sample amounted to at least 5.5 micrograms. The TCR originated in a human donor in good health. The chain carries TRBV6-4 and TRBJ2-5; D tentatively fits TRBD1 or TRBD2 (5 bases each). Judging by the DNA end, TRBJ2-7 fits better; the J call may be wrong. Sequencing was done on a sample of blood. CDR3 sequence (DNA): TGTGCCAGCAATGGGGCCCTGGGGGAATTGGGAAGGCCCTACGAGCAGTACTTC. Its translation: CASNGALGELGRPYEQYF.